This T cell receptor beta chain came from a study of graft-versus-host responses after intestinal transplantation (dated by TCRdb to the early 2020s). Looking at the study overall: The transplants that recipients received were multivisceral, liver-intestinal, or isolated intestinal. The cohort enrolled under 25 intestinal transplant recipients including one retransplant, and a few patients lacking pretransplant specimens were excluded. A peak of at least 4% donor T cells among recipient peripheral blood mononuclear cells was the definition used for donor T cell macrochimerism. Rather than going through the commercial service, samples from three later patients were sequenced in-house on an Illumina MiSeq and processed with MiXCR. Graft-versus-host and host-versus-graft alloreactive T cell clones were tracked in the graft, circulation and bone marrow after intestinal transplantation using bulk TCR-beta CDR3 sequencing. To identify alloreactive clones, pre-transplant mixed lymphocyte reaction products were sequenced and compared with unstimulated pre-transplant donor and recipient T cells. All recipients received anti-thymocyte globulin induction followed by maintenance tacrolimus and steroids for around 3 years. General conclusions and limits of the study: Patients with donor T cell macrochimerism had high GvH to HvG T cell clonal ratios in their allografts. GvH clones were detected in recipient bone marrow, and some of these GvH clones were observed earlier in ileal mucosa or blood, consistent with an intestinal mucosal origin. The conclusions were limited by the relatively low number and heterogeneity of the intestinal transplant patients. Peak levels of circulating GvH clones were associated with declines in HvG clones early after transplant.

Regarding this clone: The specificity of this receptor is unknown. Within one base of it there is no much larger clone, and no base qualities were kept.

The cysteine opens and the phenylalanine closes a CDR3 of 14 amino acids. Only the CDR3 region is kept as DNA, spanning 42 bases read in frame from base 1. Based on the germline V gene, the CDR1 and CDR2 sequences are SGHRS and YFSETQ. Clipping removes 5 bases from V and 6 bases from J, with 4 as the unmatched junction base count. Libraries were made using the immunoSEQ multiplex PCR assay. For most patients, genomic DNA was isolated using the Qiagen DNeasy Blood and Tissue Kit and was shipped frozen to Adaptive Biotechnologies for TCR sequencing. Adaptive Biotechnologies carried out high-throughput TCR-beta CDR3 sequencing of genomic DNA for most patients. Regarding the original processing steps: TCR sequencing data for 15 to 20 patients were retrieved from Adaptive's ImmunoSEQ software; a few other patients were processed with MiXCR and VDJtools. CD4 versus CD8 sorting errors were corrected by removing sequences found in both subsets at a frequency ratio below 5:1. CDR3 nucleotide sequences shared between donor and recipient were removed because the origin of such sequences could not be assigned. At least 2-fold expansion over unstimulated cells and a minimum CFSE-low frequency of 0.002% (template counts) or 0.001% (read counts) were required for clones to be classified as alloreactive. A clone was considered mappable if detected in the sequenced pre-transplant spleen, lymph node, or MLR CFSE-low populations of the donor or recipient. The cumulative frequency of alloreactive clones was calculated as a percentage of all sequences, weighted by copy number. TCRdb holds this immuneACCESS table with in-frame rearrangements only. Some clones are missing; in checked studies, unresolved V genes explain under half, and the rest has no known cause. The D gene and trimming were derived from the DNA, and the V and J assignments and clone size from that table. The sample table shows about 90,000 clones, and approximately 89% are seen once. The biggest ten clones account for less than 0.45% of the sample.

Reading the label with the study, this specimen's time point is: cells obtained before transplantation from donor or recipient. CD3+CD4+ and CD3+CD8+ populations were FACS-sorted from unstimulated pre-transplant donor and recipient cells taken from spleen or lymph nodes. The receptor's source is a human donor who was the organ donor for an intestinal transplant. The receptor chain draws on TRBV5-1 and TRBJ2-2; a stretch of 10 junction bases matches TRBD2. Material: unstimulated CD4+ T cells sorted from spleen or lymph node cells, obtained before transplant. The CDR3 reads as follows: CASRLAGLAGELFF. The DNA sequence follows: TGCGCCAGCAGACTAGCGGGATTGGCCGGGGAGCTGTTTTTT.